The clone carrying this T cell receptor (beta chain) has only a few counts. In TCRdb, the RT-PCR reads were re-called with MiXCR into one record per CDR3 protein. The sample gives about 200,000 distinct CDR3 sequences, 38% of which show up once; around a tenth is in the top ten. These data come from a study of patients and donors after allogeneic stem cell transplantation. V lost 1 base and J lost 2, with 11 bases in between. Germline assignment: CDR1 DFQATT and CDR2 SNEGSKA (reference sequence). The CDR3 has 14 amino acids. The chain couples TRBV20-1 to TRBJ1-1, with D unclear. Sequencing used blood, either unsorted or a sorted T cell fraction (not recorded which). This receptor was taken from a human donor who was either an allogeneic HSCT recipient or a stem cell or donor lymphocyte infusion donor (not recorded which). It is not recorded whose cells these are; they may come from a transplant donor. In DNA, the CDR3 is TGCAGTGCTAGAGTGTCCAGATCTAACACTGAAGCTTTCTTT. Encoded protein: CSARVSRSNTEAFF.